The 24 T cell receptor beta chains presented below share a single source sample, sequenced in a study of preoperative IRX-2 immunotherapy in early breast cancer. Treatment denoted: preoperative locoregional IRX-2 cytokine immunotherapy. Assay used: immunoSEQ multiplex PCR; TCRdb lists only in-frame clones, some missing. This table has around 62,000 clones, around 94% appearing once. This specimen was taken from a patient treated with IRX-2 immunotherapy. These receptors came from a human donor with breast cancer.

The rearrangement links TRBV11-2 to TRBJ2-7, with D hard to call. Germline V gene data show CDR1 as SGHAT and CDR2 as FQNNGV. This CDR3 comprises 13 residues. Trimming left V 2 bases short and J 3 bases short, with 8 bases between. CDR3 sequence (DNA): TGTGCCAGCAGCTTATCGGAAGACTACGAGCAGTACTTC. It is translated as CASSLSEDYEQYF.

This chain's CDR3 is CASSFTGPNTEAFF. The DNA for the CDR3 is TGTGCCAGCAGTTTCACAGGACCGAACACTGAAGCTTTCTTT. This sequence joins TRBV27 and TRBJ1-1, with a weak D call TRBD1 (5 bases). Between the trimmed V and J ends, which lost 3 bases and 1 base, there was a span of 9 bases. This CDR3 has 14 amino acids. From germline, CDR1 is MNHEY and CDR2 SMNVEV (reference sequence).

In its sample, this clone was seen once. The rearrangement joins TRBV7-2 to TRBJ2-1, with 8 bases identical to TRBD2. V shed 1 base, J shed 5 bases, and the junction held 4 bases outside the gene matches. Germline V gives CDR1 SGHTA, CDR2 FQGNSA. The CDR3 runs 15 residues. DNA of the CDR3: TGTGCCAGCAGCTTAGTAGCGGGGCCGAACAATGAGCAGTTCTTC. Its translation: CASSLVAGPNNEQFF.

The J gene is TRBJ2-7, the V gene TRBV5-6; 9 bases map to TRBD1. CDR3 size: 15 residues. The junction had 7 bases not matched to a gene; V was cut back by 6 bases and J by 0 bases. Germline V gene sequence: CDR1 SGHDT, CDR2 YYEEEE. The CDR3 region is CASTRTTGGSYEQYF. Written as DNA, the CDR3 is TGTGCCAGCACCCGGACGACAGGGGGCTCCTACGAGCAGTACTTC.

The chain is built from TRBV28 and TRBJ2-5; D possibly corresponds to TRBD2 (5 bases). CDR1 MDHEN and CDR2 SYDVKM come from the germline V gene. The CDR3 consists of 16 residues. The germline V and J ends were trimmed by 3 bases and 2 bases, with 16 bases remaining between them. CDR3 in DNA: TGTGCCAGCAGTTTCTCCGATAGGGAGAGGCAAGAGACCCAGTACTTC. Protein sequence: CASSFSDRERQETQYF. The variable domain in full, completed from reference TRBV28 and TRBJ2-5, reads DVKVTQSSRYLVKRTGEKVFLECVQDMDHENMFWYRQDPGLGLRLIYFSYDVKMKEKGDIPEGYSVSREKKERFSLILESASTNQTSMYLCASSFSDRERQETQYFGPGTRLLVL.

CDR3 DNA: TGTGCCAGCAGCCCCCTAGCGGGAGGGGGGGCAGATACGCAGTATTTT. The encoded protein is CASSPLAGGGADTQYF. The chain has TRBV7-2 and TRBJ2-3; 12 nucleotides line up with TRBD2. Germline CDR1 SGHTA, CDR2 FQGNSA. CDR3 size: 16 residues. Trimming cost V 5 bases and J 4 bases; bases outside gene matches: 7.

V gene TRBV28 combines with J gene TRBJ1-3; 9 bases are shared with TRBD1. This CDR3 is 15 amino acids long. Trimming took 6 bases from V and 6 from J; bases not matched to a gene: 9. Germline V CDR1 and CDR2: MDHEN, SYDVKM. The CDR3 DNA reads as TGTGCCAGCAGGGTGCCGGGACAGGGTGAAAACACCATATATTTT. Amino acid sequence: CASRVPGQGENTIYF.

The V and J genes are TRBV7-9 and TRBJ2-7; no reliable D call. The CDR3 contains 11 residues. Looked up from germline, CDR1 is SEHNR and CDR2 is FQNEAQ (reference sequence). Trimming took 9 bases from V and 0 from J, leaving 6 bases between them. CDR3 residues: CASTGSYEQYF. DNA for the CDR3: TGTGCCAGTACTGGCTCCTACGAGCAGTACTTC.

The table lists this clone with a count of one. The genes are TRBV28 and TRBJ1-5; D remains unclear. V was shortened by 5 bases and J by 4 bases, with 12 bases between the two germline ends. The germline V gene encodes CDR1 MDHEN and CDR2 SYDVKM. The CDR3 is 14 residues long. The CDR3 coding sequence is TGTGCCAGCAGTATTACCGGCGCAAATCAGCCCCAGCATTTT. It yields the protein CASSITGANQPQHF.

This chain connects TRBV19 to TRBJ2-3, with D perhaps matching TRBD2 (6 bases). Between the trimmed V and J ends, which lost 5 bases and 1 base, there was a span of 25 bases. Germline-derived CDR1 and CDR2 are LNHDA and SQIVND (reference sequence). The CDR3 spans 19 residues. As DNA, the CDR3 is TGTGCCAGTAGTCCCCTGGGGCTGCGGGGATCGGGGGGCACAGATACGCAGTATTTT. Protein: CASSPLGLRGSGGTDTQYF.

The V call is TRBV19, the J call TRBJ2-7, with D tentatively TRBD1 (6 bases). The CDR3 covers 15 residues. V shed 5 bases and J shed 0 bases, with 14 bases lying between them. CDR1 is LNHDA, CDR2 SQIVND, per germline (reference sequence). CDR3 region: CASSHRDTLSYEQYF. CDR3 DNA: TGTGCCAGTAGTCACCGGGACACACTCTCCTACGAGCAGTACTTC. Drawing the rest from reference TRBV19 and TRBJ2-7, the complete variable domain is DGGITQSPKYLFRKEGQNVTLSCEQNLNHDAMYWYRQDPGQGLRLIYYSQIVNDFQKGDIAEGYSVSREKKESFPLTVTSAQKNPTAFYLCASSHRDTLSYEQYFGPGTRLTVT.

The V and J genes are TRBV6-6 and TRBJ1-5; D uncertain. V gave up 10 bases and J gave up 0 bases, with 13 bases separating them. Germline CDR1 reads MNHNY; CDR2 reads SVGAGI (reference sequence). The CDR3 extends over 14 amino acids. CDR3 amino acids: CATGRRDSNQPQHF. Written as DNA, the CDR3 is TGTGCCACCGGACGGCGGGATAGCAATCAGCCCCAGCATTTT.

The V call is TRBV5-3, the J call TRBJ2-7, with 7 bases lining up with TRBD1. TRBV5-3 carries the ORF label, with uncertain function. V gave up 2 bases and J gave up 5 bases; unmatched junction bases: 10. The CDR3 contains 15 residues. CDR3 DNA sequence: TGTGCCAGAAGCTTCTACCCGACAGGGAGCCACGAGCAGTACTTC. Its translation is CARSFYPTGSHEQYF.

The chain joins TRBV6-6 to TRBJ1-2, with 9 positions matching TRBD1. CDR3 length: 13 residues. The V segment lost 6 bases and the J segment 9 bases; nucleotides outside the gene matches: 8. Germline V lookup: CDR1 MNHNY, CDR2 SVGAGI (reference sequence). CDR3 protein: CASSTGGARSYTF. CDR3 DNA sequence: TGTGCCAGCAGCACAGGGGGCGCGCGAAGCTACACCTTC.

V is TRBV14 and J is TRBJ2-7, with 10 bases aligning to TRBD1. V was pared by 4 bases and J by 5 bases, with 5 bases of the junction left unmatched. Germline assignment: CDR1 SGHDN and CDR2 FVKESK. This CDR3 is 14 amino acids long. CDR3 sequence reads: CASSLGQGFHEQYF. The CDR3, as DNA: TGTGCCAGCAGCCTGGGACAGGGGTTCCACGAGCAGTACTTC. The full variable domain, with the rest looked up from reference TRBV14 and TRBJ2-7, is EAGVTQFPSHSVIEKGQTVTLRCDPISGHDNLYWYRRVMGKEIKFLLHFVKESKQDESGMPNNRFLAERTGGTYSTLKVQPAELEDSGVYFCASSLGQGFHEQYFGPGTRLTVT.

The chain uses TRBV18 and TRBJ2-3; the match to TRBD2 covers 7 bases. This CDR3 spans 16 amino acids. With 3 bases clipped from V and 2 bases from J, the junction kept 8 bases outside the gene matches. Germline CDR1 KGHSH, CDR2 LQKENI. In nucleotides, the CDR3 is TGTGCCAGCTCACCGTATACGGGGGGAGTCACAGATACGCAGTATTTT. As protein: CASSPYTGGVTDTQYF.

A few counts support this clone. This sequence joins TRBV19 and TRBJ2-1, with D unresolved. Germline loops: CDR1 LNHDA, CDR2 SQIVND (reference sequence). Trimming removed 6 bases at V and 9 bases at J, with 12 bases between. This CDR3 is 12 amino acids long. This chain's CDR3 is CASRPSSGEQFF. The CDR3 nucleotides are TGTGCCAGTAGACCCTCTTCTGGTGAGCAGTTCTTC.

The CDR3: CASVGVYGYTF. The CDR3 nucleotides are TGTGCCAGCGTGGGTGTGTATGGCTACACCTTC. This chain joins TRBV28 and TRBJ1-2, with D hard to call. The V gene's germline CDR1 is MDHEN and CDR2 SYDVKM. Trimming removed 8 bases at V and 5 bases at J, with 9 bases between. The CDR3 has 11 residues.

The chain joins TRBV11-2 to TRBJ2-7, with 8 bases that match TRBD2. V was pared by 5 bases and J by 4 bases, with 4 bases of the junction left unmatched. In germline, CDR1 is SGHAT, CDR2 FQNNGV. The CDR3 sequence is 13 residues long. The CDR3 protein is CASSRGGAYEQYF. The CDR3 coding sequence is TGTGCCAGCAGCCGGGGGGGGGCGTACGAGCAGTACTTC.

V and J are TRBV5-1 and TRBJ2-3; 11 nucleotides line up with TRBD2. V shed 1 base, J shed 0 bases, and the junction held 7 bases outside the gene matches. This CDR3 is built from 18 residues. The germline V gene has CDR1 SGHRS and CDR2 YFSETQ. CDR3 region: CASSLLSGLAVSTDTQYF. CDR3 coding DNA: TGCGCCAGCAGCTTGTTGTCGGGACTAGCGGTTAGCACAGATACGCAGTATTTT.

The genes are TRBV7-9 and TRBJ2-7; 9 bases agree with TRBD1. Losses at the gene ends were 4 bases for V and 5 bases for J; bases not matched to a gene: 9. CDR1 and CDR2 (germline): SEHNR, FQNEAQ (reference sequence). The CDR3 is 15 residues long. This CDR3 is CASSSPATGGNEQYF. The CDR3, as DNA: TGTGCCAGCAGCTCCCCCGCAACAGGGGGCAACGAGCAGTACTTC.

The chain uses TRBV7-4 and TRBJ2-7, with D possibly being TRBD1 (5 bases). V was pared by 4 bases and J by 6 bases, with 16 bases between. This CDR3 comprises 14 residues. Germline loops: CDR1 SGHVT, CDR2 SQSDAQ. The CDR3 is CASSSEGVGSEQYF. In DNA, the CDR3 is TGTGCCAGCAGCTCGGAAGGGGTGGGCTCCGAGCAGTACTTC.

V gene TRBV7-3 combines with J gene TRBJ2-7; possible D gene TRBD2, 7 bases. CDR1 is SGHTA and CDR2 is FQGTGA in the germline V gene. Trimming stripped 5 bases from V and 0 bases from J, with 14 bases between. The CDR3 runs 15 residues. As DNA, the CDR3 is TGTGCCAGCAGCCCAGCGGGACACAGCTCCTACGAGCAGTACTTC. Protein product: CASSPAGHSSYEQYF.

The table lists this clone with a few counts. V usage is TRBV2 and J usage is TRBJ1-2, with D possibly matching TRBD1 (5 bases). V was trimmed by 1 base and J by 3 bases, leaving 12 bases between them. Germline CDR1 is SNHLY and CDR2 is FYNNEI. The CDR3 is made up of 15 amino acids. The CDR3 loop reads CASSEGPGTDYGYTF. The CDR3 region has the DNA TGTGCCAGCAGTGAAGGCCCCGGGACGGACTATGGCTACACCTTC.